This TCR beta chain was sequenced for a study of cytomegalovirus exposure and HLA in healthy donors. Study findings and constraints: TCR beta V segments were, for the most part, productive about 90% or about 30% of the time in an earlier analysis. TRBV6-2, TRBV6-3 and some other V segments were unresolvable in 87-base-pair reads. A missense DCLRE1C variant was associated with V- and J-gene trimming of TCR beta chains in a later analysis, and an independent cohort replicated the association. Among TCR beta chains, those listed as cytomegalovirus-associated numbered 164.

From germline, CDR1 is MGHRA and CDR2 YSYEKL. V gave up 1 base and J gave up 6 bases, with 15 bases separating them. The CDR3 contains 15 residues. The PCR employed 60 Vbeta primers together with 13 Jbeta primers. Sequenced by immunoSEQ multiplex PCR; TCRdb stores in-frame clones only, minus some. The table includes around 110,000 clones, 82% detected once. Concerning this clone itself: Its antigen remains unknown.

The clonotype comes from a man over 45 in good health and CMV-seronegative. The V and J genes are TRBV4-1 and TRBJ1-1; D remains ambiguous. The sequencing sample was made of PBMCs. CDR3 region: CASSQAGIARPEAFF. The CDR3 nucleotides read TGCGCCAGCAGCCAAGCCGGGATCGCGCGGCCTGAAGCTTTCTTT.